Listed here is a single T cell receptor (beta chain). Adults between roughly 18 and 89 years of age took part from fewer than 30 US areas. Either two negative PCRs, clearance, or symptom resolution qualified Cohort 3 donors as recovered. Data came from immunoSEQ multiplex PCR; TCRdb stores just in-frame clones and leaves some out. The profile covers about 350,000 clones, with more than 75% appearing a single time and more than 0.9% taken by the ten largest. The data were taken from a study of blood T cell repertoires in COVID-19. Overall study context: Samples came from the United States, Italy and Spain, spanning acute and convalescent COVID-19. T cells, B-cell-depleted T cells, or PBMCs supplied cDNA or gDNA.

From germline, CDR1 is SGHAT and CDR2 FQNNGV. J gave up 11 bases and V 5 bases, and 16 bases lay outside the gene matches. The length of the CDR3 is 17 residues. The sample taken for sequencing was PBMCs or T cells enriched from blood (not recorded which). The rearrangement uses TRBV11-2 and TRBJ2-3; TRBD2 agrees at 13 bases. The TCR sequence derives from a woman aged 30 to 39 who had recovered from COVID-19. The CDR3 DNA reads as TGTGCCAGCAGCATAACCACGGGACTAGCGGGGCCTTTTGGGCAGTATTTT. This encodes CASSITTGLAGPFGQYF.